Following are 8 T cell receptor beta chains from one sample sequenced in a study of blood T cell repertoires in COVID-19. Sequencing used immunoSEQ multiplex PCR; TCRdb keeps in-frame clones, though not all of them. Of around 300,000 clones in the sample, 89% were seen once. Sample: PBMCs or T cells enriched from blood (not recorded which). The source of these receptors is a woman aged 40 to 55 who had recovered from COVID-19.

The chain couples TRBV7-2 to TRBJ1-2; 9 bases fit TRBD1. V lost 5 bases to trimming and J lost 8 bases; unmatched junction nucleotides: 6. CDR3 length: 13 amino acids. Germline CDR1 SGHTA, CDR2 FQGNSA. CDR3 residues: CASSRDREEGYTF. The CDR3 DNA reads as TGTGCCAGCAGCCGGGACAGGGAGGAGGGCTACACCTTC.

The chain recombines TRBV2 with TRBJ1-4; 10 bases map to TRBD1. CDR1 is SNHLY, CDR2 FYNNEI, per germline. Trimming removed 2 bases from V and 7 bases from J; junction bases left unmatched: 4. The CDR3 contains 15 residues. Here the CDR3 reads CASSERDRGREKLFF. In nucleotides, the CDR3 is TGTGCCAGCAGTGAACGGGACAGGGGCCGTGAAAAACTGTTTTTT. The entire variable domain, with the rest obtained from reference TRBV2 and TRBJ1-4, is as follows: EPEVTQTPSHQVTQMGQEVILRCVPISNHLYFYWYRQILGQKVEFLVSFYNNEISEKSEIFDDQFSVERPDGSNFTLKIRSTKLEDSAMYFCASSERDRGREKLFFGSGTQLSVL.

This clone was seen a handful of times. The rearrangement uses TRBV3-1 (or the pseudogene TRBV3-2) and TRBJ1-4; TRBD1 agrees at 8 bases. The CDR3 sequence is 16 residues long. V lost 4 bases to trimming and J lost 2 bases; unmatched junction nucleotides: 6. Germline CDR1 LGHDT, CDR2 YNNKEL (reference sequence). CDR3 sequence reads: CASSLDRVTTNEKLFF. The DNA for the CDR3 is TGTGCCAGCAGCCTGGACAGGGTTACGACTAATGAAAAACTGTTTTTT.

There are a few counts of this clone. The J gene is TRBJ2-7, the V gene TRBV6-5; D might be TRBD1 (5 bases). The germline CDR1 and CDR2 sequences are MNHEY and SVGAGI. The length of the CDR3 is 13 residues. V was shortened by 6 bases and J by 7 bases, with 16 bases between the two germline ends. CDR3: CASRAQGALEQYF. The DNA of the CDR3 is TGTGCCAGCAGAGCCCAAGGGGCGCTTGAGCAGTACTTC.

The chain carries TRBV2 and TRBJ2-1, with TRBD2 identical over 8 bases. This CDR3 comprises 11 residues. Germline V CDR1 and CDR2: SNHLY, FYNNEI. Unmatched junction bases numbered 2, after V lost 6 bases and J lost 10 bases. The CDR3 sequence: CASSRTSEQFF. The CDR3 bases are TGTGCCAGCAGCAGGACTAGCGAGCAGTTCTTC.

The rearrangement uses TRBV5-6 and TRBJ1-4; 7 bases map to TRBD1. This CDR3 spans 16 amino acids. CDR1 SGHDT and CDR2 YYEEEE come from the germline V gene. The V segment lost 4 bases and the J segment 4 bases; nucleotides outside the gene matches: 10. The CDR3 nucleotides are TGTGCCAGCAGCCTACTAACCGGGACAGATAATGAAAAACTGTTTTTT. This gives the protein CASSLLTGTDNEKLFF. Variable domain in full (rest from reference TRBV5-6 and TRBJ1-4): DAGVTQSPTHLIKTRGQQVTLRCSPKSGHDTVSWYQQALGQGPQFIFQYYEEEERQRGNFPDRFSGHQFPNYSSELNVNALLLGDSALYLCASSLLTGTDNEKLFFGSGTQLSVL.

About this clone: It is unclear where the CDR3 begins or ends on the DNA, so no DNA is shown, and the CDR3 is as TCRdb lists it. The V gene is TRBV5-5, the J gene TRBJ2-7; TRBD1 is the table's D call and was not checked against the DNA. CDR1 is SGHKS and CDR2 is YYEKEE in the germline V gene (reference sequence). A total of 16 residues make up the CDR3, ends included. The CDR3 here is CASSFGPGQGTYEQYF.

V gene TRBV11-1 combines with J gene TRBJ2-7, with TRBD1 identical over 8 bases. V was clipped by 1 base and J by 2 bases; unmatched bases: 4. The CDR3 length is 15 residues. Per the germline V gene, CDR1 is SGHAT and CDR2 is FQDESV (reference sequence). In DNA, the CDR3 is TGTGCCAGCAGCTTAGAGACAGGGGACACCTACGAGCAGTACTTC. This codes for CASSLETGDTYEQYF.